One T cell receptor beta chain is described in this entry. This clonotype was detected only a few times. Its antigen is currently not known. No quality values exist for individual bases; no much larger clone is one base distant. These data are taken from a study of regulatory T cells in long-lasting Graves disease (dated by TCRdb to 2020 to 2023). Looking at the study overall: Patients with newly diagnosed Graves' disease had been on antithyroid drugs for under 3 months. A total of some 35 samples underwent TCR sequencing: around 13 from persistent and roughly 20 from newly diagnosed Graves' disease patients. Persistent Graves' disease patients were compared with newly diagnosed Graves' disease patients by peripheral blood TCR sequencing and RNA sequencing. The study was registered as a clinical trial and conducted in China.

V has 0 bases trimmed and J has 6 bases trimmed; junction bases matching no gene number 9. Per the germline V gene (reference sequence), DFQATT is the CDR1 and SNEGSKA is the CDR2. Inclusive of the bounding cysteine and phenylalanine, the CDR3 is 16 residues long. CDR3 DNA is the only sequence kept; it has 48 bases, read in frame from the first base. Library preparation used multiplex PCR. The instrument was an Illumina HiSeq 4000. To build TCR beta libraries, CDR3 regions were amplified by Arm-PCR using iRepertoire HTBI primers. Before sequencing, the PCR products underwent gel purification. On the authors' methods: Across samples, fewer than 70 TRBV and approximately 15 TRBJ segments were identified and used for gene usage analysis of CDR3 amino acid clonotypes. COPE and FqMerger were used to merge filtered high-quality paired reads into contigs. BLAST was used to align contigs to IMGT TRBV, TRBD and TRBJ reference genes, and CDR3 was defined according to IMGT. Clonotypes above 0.1% frequency were classified as highly expanded clones. Shannon entropy was used to measure repertoire diversity, and the Gini coefficient was used to measure V-J evenness. A clonotype was considered public if more than one individual shared it. The public reads were reprocessed in TCRdb via fastp at Q25 and MiXCR, keeping in-frame beta chains. CDR3 protein sequences are deduplicated, and each keeps its most common genes and DNA. These V and J calls derive from TCRdb rather than the authors' analysis. This sample is represented by 200,000 to 300,000 distinct CDR3 sequences; 20% to 25% of them were singletons. The top ten clonotypes cover about 15% of the sample.

What the research found in general, with its limitations: Preferential use of TRBV28, TRBJ1-2 and TRBJ2-5 was observed in persistent disease, whereas TRBV20-1 and TRBJ2-1 were favored in newly diagnosed disease. Only peripheral blood was studied, because thyroid tissue, the primary lesion, was inaccessible. As a limitation, the authors acknowledged that the small sample size may reduce accuracy. Sequencing and analysis were limited to the TCR beta chain. Lower TCR Shannon entropy and fewer highly expanded clones were observed in persistent Graves' disease patients than in newly diagnosed patients, which suggested clonal expansion. A larger number of public clonotypes was shared among persistent patients (fewer than 3,000) than among newly diagnosed patients (over 850).

This specimen's time point label, per the study, means: newly diagnosed GD, antithyroid drugs for less than 3 months. For both TCR sequencing and RNA sequencing, RNA was extracted from PBMCs using TRIzol. Graves' disease was diagnosed according to American Thyroid Association guidelines. Recruitment of patients was carried out at an endocrinology department in Xi'an, China. Each patient gave about 9.1 milliliters of peripheral blood, collected in an EDTA anticoagulant tube. Ficoll Paque Plus density gradient separation was used to isolate PBMCs, and no further T cell sorting was done. An Agilent 2100 Bioanalyzer and agarose gel were used to assess RNA quality, and a NanoDrop 2000 was used to measure RNA concentration.

The sequence was obtained from a female donor with Graves disease. The sequence is built from TRBV20-1 and TRBJ2-5, and TRBD2 matches 11 of the central bases. Source: peripheral blood mononuclear cells (PBMCs), taken at new diagnosis, from a patient treated with antithyroid drugs. The DNA sequence is as follows: TGCAGTGCTAGAGATTTAGCGGGGGGGCTCATAAAGACCCAGTACTTC. Its protein is CSARDLAGGLIKTQYF.